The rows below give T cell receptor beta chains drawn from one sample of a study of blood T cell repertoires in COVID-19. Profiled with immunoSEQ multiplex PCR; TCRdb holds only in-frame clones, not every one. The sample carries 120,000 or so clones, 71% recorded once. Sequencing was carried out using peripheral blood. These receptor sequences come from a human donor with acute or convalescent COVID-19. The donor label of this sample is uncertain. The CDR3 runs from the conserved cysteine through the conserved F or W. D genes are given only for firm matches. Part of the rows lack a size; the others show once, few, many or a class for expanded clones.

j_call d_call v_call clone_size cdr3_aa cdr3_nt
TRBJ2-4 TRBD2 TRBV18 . CASSPVASGVGNIQYF TGTGCCAGCTCACCCGTGGCTAGCGGGGTGGGAAACATTCAGTACTTC
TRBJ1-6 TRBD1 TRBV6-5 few CASIVGTGISPLHF TGTGCCAGCATCGTCGGGACAGGAATTTCACCCCTCCACTTT
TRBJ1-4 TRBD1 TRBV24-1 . CATSDRTGSEKLFF TGTGCCACCAGTGACCGGACAGGGTCTGAAAAACTGTTTTTT
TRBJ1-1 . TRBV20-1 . CSASRQSEAFF TGCAGTGCCTCTAGACAGAGTGAAGCTTTCTTT
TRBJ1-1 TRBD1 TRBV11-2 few CASSETGTVNTEAFF TGTGCCAGCAGCGAAACCGGGACAGTGAACACTGAAGCTTTCTTT
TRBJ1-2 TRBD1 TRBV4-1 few CASSPGQGAYGYTF TGCGCCAGCAGCCCCGGACAGGGGGCCTATGGCTACACCTTC
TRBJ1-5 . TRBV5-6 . CASSFGQLNQPQHF TGTGCCAGCAGCTTTGGACAGCTCAATCAGCCCCAGCATTTT
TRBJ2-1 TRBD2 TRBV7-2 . CASSLGGTSGVKAYNEQFF TGTGCCAGCAGCTTGGGTGGGACTAGCGGGGTCAAAGCCTACAATGAGCAGTTCTTC
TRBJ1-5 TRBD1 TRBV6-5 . CASSRTGDQPQHF TGTGCCAGCAGCCGCACAGGGGACCAGCCCCAGCATTTT
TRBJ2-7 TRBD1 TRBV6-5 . CATKNRDRPYEQYF TGTGCCACCAAAAACCGGGACAGACCATACGAGCAGTACTTC
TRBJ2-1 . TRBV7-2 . CASSLDGLAQFF TGTGCCAGCAGCTTAGATGGGCTAGCACAGTTCTTC
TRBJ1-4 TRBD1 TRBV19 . CASSRGNEKLFF TGTGCCAGTAGCAGGGGGAATGAAAAACTGTTTTTT
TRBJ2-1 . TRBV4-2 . CASSPGSSYNEQFF TGTGCCAGCAGCCCTGGGAGCTCCTACAATGAGCAGTTCTTC
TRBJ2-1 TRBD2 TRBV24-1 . CATSGSGGVTYNEQFF TGTGCCACCAGTGGGTCGGGGGGGGTAACCTACAATGAGCAGTTCTTC
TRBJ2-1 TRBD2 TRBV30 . CAYSQGTSGGYEQFF TGTGCCTACTCCCAAGGGACTAGCGGGGGGTATGAGCAGTTCTTC
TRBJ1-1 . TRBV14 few CASSLQEGTEAFF TGTGCCAGCAGCTTACAGGAAGGGACTGAAGCTTTCTTT
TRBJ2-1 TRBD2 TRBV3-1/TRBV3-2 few CASSQGTSGAQFF TGTGCCAGCAGCCAGGGTACTAGCGGTGCGCAGTTCTTC
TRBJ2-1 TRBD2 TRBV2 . CASRIGTSGGSSYNEQFF TGTGCCAGCAGGATAGGGACTAGCGGGGGGAGCTCCTACAATGAGCAGTTCTTC
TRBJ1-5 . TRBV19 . CASSYTGGRSNQPQHF TGTGCCAGTAGTTATACGGGGGGTAGGAGCAATCAGCCCCAGCATTTT
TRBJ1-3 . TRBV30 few CAWSLGGDGNTIYF TGTGCCTGGAGTTTAGGGGGTGATGGAAACACCATATATTTT
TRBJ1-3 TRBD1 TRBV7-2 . CASSLTTGSGNTIYF TGTGCCAGCAGCTTAACGACAGGGTCTGGAAACACCATATATTTT
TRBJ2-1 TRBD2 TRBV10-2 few CASNGGLGNNEQFF TGCGCCAGCAATGGAGGACTAGGGAACAATGAGCAGTTCTTC
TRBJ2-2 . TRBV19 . CASSLFPTGELFF TGTGCCAGTAGTTTGTTCCCAACCGGGGAGCTGTTTTTT
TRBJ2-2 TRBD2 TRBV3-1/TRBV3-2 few CASGLAGAGELFF TGTGCCAGCGGACTAGCGGGGGCCGGGGAGCTGTTTTTT
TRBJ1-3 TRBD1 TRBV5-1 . CASSLEFTGQSSGNTIYF TGCGCCAGCAGCTTGGAGTTTACGGGACAGTCCTCTGGAAACACCATATATTTT
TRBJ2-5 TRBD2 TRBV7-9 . CASSPRLAGAQETQYF TGTGCCAGCAGCCCGAGACTAGCGGGGGCACAAGAGACCCAGTACTTC
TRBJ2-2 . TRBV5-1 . CASSRDMTTGELFF TGCGCCAGCAGCAGGGACATGACGACCGGGGAGCTGTTTTTT
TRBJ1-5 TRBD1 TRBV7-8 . CASSQDRVQPQHF TGTGCCAGCAGCCAGGACAGGGTCCAGCCCCAGCATTTT
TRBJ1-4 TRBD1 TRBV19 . CASSSRTGFRNEKLFF TGTGCCAGTAGTTCGCGGACAGGGTTTAGAAATGAAAAACTGTTTTTT
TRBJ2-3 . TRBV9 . CASSVGPGVFTDTQYF TGTGCCAGCAGCGTAGGCCCGGGGGTCTTCACAGATACGCAGTATTTT
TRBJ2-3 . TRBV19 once CASSRSGDTQYF TGTGCCAGTAGTAGAAGCGGAGATACGCAGTATTTT
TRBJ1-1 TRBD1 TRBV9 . CASSGGDRYVNTEAFF TGTGCCAGCAGCGGAGGGGACAGATACGTGAACACTGAAGCTTTCTTT
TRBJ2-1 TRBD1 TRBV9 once CASSARQGGYNEQFF TGTGCCAGCAGCGCCCGACAGGGTGGGTACAATGAGCAGTTCTTC
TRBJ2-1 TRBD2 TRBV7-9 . CASSFSGGRSEQFF TGTGCCAGCAGCTTTAGCGGGGGGCGGAGTGAGCAGTTCTTC